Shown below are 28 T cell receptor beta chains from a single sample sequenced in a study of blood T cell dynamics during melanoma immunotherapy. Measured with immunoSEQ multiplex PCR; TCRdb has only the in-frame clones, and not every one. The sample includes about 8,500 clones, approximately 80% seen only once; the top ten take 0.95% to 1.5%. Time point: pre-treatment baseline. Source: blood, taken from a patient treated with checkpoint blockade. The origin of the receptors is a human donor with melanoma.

CDR3 DNA: TGTGCCAGCAGCCCAAAAGGAGGACAGGGTGAAAAACTGTTTTTT. Amino acid sequence: CASSPKGGQGEKLFF. This chain joins TRBV7-8 and TRBJ1-4; TRBD1 matches at 8 bases. Unmatched junction bases numbered 9, after V lost 5 bases and J lost 7 bases. The length of the CDR3 is 15 residues. In germline, CDR1 is SGHVS, CDR2 FQNEAQ. The whole variable domain, remainder taken from reference TRBV7-8 and TRBJ1-4, is GAGVSQSPRYKVAKRGQDVALRCDPISGHVSLFWYQQALGQGPEFLTYFQNEAQLDKSGLPSDRFFAERPEGSVSTLKIQRTQQEDSAVYLCASSPKGGQGEKLFFGSGTQLSVL.

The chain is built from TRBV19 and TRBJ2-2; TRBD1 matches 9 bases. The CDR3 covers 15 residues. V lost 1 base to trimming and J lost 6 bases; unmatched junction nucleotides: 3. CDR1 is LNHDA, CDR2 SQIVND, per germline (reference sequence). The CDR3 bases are TGTGCCAGTAGTATAGGGACAGGGGATCCCGGGGAGCTGTTTTTT. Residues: CASSIGTGDPGELFF.

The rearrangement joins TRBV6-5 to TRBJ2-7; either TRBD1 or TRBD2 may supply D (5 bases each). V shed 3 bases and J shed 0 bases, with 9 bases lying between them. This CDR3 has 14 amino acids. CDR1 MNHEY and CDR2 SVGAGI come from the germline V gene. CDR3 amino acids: CASSYGTSSYEQYF. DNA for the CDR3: TGTGCCAGCAGTTATGGGACGAGCTCCTACGAGCAGTACTTC.

CDR3: CASNPAPSNQPQHF. The DNA for the CDR3 is TGCGCCAGCAACCCAGCGCCTAGCAATCAGCCCCAGCATTTT. The gene calls are TRBV23-1 and TRBJ1-5; D is unresolved. TRBV23-1 is an ORF, with its function uncertain. This CDR3 contains 14 residues. V was cut by 7 bases and J by 0 bases, with 10 bases left in between.

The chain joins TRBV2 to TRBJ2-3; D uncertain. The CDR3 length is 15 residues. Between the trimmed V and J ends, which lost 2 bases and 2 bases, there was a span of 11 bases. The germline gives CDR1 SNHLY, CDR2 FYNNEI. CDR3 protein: CASSELTSNTDTQYF. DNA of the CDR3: TGTGCCAGCAGTGAACTGACTTCTAACACAGATACGCAGTATTTT.

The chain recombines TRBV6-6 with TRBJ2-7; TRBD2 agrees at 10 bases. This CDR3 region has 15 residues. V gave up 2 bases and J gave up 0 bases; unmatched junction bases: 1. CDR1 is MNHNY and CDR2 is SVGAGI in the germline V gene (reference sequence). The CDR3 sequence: CASSYQRGGSYEQYF. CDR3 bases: TGTGCCAGCAGTTACCAGCGGGGGGGCTCCTACGAGCAGTACTTC.

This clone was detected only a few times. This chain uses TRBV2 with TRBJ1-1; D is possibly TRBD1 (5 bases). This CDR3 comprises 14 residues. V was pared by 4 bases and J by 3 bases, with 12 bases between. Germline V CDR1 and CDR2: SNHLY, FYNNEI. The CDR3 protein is CASSVRDGDTEAFF. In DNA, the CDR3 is TGTGCCAGCAGTGTCAGGGATGGCGACACTGAAGCTTTCTTT.

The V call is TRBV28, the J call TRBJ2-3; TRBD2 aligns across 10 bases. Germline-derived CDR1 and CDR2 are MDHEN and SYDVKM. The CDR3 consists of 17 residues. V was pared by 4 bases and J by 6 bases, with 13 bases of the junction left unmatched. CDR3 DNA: TGTGCCAGCAGTTCTCCGGGACTAGCGTCGTATTTGGATACGCAGTATTTT. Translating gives CASSSPGLASYLDTQYF.

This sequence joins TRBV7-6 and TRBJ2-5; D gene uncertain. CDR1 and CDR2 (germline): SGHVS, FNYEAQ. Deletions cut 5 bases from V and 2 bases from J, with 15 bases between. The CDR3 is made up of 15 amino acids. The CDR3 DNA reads TGTGCCAGCAGCATCCTAAGCTCCCAACAAGAGACCCAGTACTTC. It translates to CASSILSSQQETQYF. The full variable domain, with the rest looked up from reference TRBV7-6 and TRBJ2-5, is GAGVSQSPRYKVTKRGQDVALRCDPISGHVSLYWYRQALGQGPEFLTYFNYEAQQDKSGLPNDRFSAERPEGSISTLTIQRTEQRDSAMYRCASSILSSQQETQYFGPGTRLLVL.

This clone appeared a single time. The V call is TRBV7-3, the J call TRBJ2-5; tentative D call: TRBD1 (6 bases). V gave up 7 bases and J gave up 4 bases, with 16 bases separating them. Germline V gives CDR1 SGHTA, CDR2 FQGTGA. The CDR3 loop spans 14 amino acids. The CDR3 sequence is CASNLGGVGETQYF. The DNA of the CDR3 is TGTGCCAGCAATCTAGGGGGAGTGGGAGAGACCCAGTACTTC. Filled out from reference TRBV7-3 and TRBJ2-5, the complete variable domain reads GAGVSQTPSNKVTEKGKYVELRCDPISGHTALYWYRQSLGQGPEFLIYFQGTGAADDSGLPNDRFFAVRPEGSVSTLKIQRTERGDSAVYLCASNLGGVGETQYFGPGTRLLVL.

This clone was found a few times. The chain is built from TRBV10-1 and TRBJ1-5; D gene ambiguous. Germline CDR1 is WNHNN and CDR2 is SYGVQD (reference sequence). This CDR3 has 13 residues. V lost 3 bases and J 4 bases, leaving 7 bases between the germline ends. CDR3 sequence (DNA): TGCGCCAGCAGTGATGGGGTAAATCAGCCCCAGCATTTT. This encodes CASSDGVNQPQHF.

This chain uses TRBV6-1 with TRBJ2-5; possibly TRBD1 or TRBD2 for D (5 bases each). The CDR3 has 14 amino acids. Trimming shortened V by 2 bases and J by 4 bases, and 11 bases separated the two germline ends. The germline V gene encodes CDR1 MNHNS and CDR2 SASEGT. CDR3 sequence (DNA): TGTGCCAGCAGTGAAAGGTCAGGGAGAGAGACCCAGTACTTC. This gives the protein CASSERSGRETQYF.

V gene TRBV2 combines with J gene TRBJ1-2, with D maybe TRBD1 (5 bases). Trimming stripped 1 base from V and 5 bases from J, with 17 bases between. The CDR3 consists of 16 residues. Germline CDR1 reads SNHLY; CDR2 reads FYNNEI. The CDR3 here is CASSEEDGGRDYGYTF. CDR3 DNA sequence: TGTGCCAGCAGTGAAGAGGACGGGGGGAGGGATTATGGCTACACCTTC.

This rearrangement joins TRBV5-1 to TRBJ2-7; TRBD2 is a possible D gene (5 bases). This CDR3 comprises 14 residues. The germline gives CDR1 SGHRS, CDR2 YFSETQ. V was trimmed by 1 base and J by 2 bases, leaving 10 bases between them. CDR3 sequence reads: CASSLSGNPYEQYF. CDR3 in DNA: TGCGCCAGCAGCTTGTCGGGGAACCCCTACGAGCAGTACTTC.

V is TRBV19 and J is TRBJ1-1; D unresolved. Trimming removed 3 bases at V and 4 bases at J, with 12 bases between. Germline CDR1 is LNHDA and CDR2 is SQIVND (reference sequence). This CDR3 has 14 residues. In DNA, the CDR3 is TGTGCCAGTAGTATTCGGTCCCCAACCACTGAAGCTTTCTTT. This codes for CASSIRSPTTEAFF. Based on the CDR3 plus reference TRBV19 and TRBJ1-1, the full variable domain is DGGITQSPKYLFRKEGQNVTLSCEQNLNHDAMYWYRQDPGQGLRLIYYSQIVNDFQKGDIAEGYSVSREKKESFPLTVTSAQKNPTAFYLCASSIRSPTTEAFFGQGTRLTVV.

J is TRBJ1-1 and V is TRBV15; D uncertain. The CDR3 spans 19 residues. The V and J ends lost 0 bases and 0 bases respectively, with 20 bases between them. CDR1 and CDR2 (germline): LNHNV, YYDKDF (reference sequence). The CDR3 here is CATSRDVPAGFRLNTEAFF. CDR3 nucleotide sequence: TGTGCCACCAGCAGAGATGTACCGGCAGGATTTAGGCTGAACACTGAAGCTTTCTTT.

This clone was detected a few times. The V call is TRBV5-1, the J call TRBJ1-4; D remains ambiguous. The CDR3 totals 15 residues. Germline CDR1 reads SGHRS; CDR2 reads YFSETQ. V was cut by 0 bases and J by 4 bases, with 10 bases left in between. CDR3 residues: CASSLAGEVNEKLFF. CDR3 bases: TGCGCCAGCAGCTTGGCCGGGGAGGTTAATGAAAAACTGTTTTTT.

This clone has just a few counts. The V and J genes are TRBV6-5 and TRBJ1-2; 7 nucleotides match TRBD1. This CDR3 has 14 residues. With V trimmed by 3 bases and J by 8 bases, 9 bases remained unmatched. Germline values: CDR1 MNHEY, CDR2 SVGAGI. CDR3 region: CASSYDRVSGGYTF. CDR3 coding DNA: TGTGCCAGCAGTTATGACAGGGTGTCAGGAGGCTACACCTTC.

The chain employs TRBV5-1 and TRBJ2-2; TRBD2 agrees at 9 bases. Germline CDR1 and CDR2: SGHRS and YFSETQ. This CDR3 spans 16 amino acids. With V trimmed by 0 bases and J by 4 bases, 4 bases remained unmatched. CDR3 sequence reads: CASSLGTSVLTGELFF. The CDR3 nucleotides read TGCGCCAGCAGCTTGGGGACTAGCGTTCTCACCGGGGAGCTGTTTTTT.

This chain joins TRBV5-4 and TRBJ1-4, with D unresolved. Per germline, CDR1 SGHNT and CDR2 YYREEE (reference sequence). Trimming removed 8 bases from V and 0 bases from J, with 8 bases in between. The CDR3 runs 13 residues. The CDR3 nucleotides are TGTGCCAGTAAGGACGCAACTAATGAAAAACTGTTTTTT. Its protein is CASKDATNEKLFF.

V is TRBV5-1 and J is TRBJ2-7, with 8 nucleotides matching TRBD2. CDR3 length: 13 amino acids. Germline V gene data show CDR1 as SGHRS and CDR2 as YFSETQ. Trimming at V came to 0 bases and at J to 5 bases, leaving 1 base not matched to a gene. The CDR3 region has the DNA TGCGCCAGCAGCTTGGGACTAGCGAACGAGCAGTACTTC. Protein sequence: CASSLGLANEQYF.

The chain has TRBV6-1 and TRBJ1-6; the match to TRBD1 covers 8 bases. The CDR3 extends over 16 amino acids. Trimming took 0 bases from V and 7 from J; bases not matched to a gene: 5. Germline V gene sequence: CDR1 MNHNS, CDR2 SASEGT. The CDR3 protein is CASSEAVGQGNSPLHF. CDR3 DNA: TGTGCCAGCAGTGAAGCAGTAGGACAGGGAAATTCACCCCTCCACTTT.

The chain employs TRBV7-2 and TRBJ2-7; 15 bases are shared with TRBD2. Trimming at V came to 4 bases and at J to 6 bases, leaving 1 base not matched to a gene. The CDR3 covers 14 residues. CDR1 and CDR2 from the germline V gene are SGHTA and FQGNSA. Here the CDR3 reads CASSSGLAGGEQYF. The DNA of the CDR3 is TGTGCCAGCAGCTCGGGACTAGCGGGAGGCGAGCAGTACTTC. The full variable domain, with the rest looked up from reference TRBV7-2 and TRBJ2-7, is GAGVSQSPSNKVTEKGKDVELRCDPISGHTALYWYRQSLGQGLEFLIYFQGNSAPDKSGLPSDRFSAERTGGSVSTLTIQRTQQEDSAVYLCASSSGLAGGEQYFGPGTRLTVT.

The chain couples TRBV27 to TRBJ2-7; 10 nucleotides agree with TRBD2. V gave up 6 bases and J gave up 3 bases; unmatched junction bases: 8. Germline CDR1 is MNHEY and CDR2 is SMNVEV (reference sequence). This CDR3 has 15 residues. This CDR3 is CASSGLADFNYEQYF. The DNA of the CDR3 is TGTGCCAGCAGCGGACTAGCGGACTTCAACTACGAGCAGTACTTC.

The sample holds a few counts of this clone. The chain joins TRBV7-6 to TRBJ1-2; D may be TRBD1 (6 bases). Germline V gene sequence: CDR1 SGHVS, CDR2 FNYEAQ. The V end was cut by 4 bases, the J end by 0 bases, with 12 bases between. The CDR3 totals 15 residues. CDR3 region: CASSSLRQANYGYTF. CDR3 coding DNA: TGTGCCAGCAGCTCACTTAGACAGGCTAACTATGGCTACACCTTC.

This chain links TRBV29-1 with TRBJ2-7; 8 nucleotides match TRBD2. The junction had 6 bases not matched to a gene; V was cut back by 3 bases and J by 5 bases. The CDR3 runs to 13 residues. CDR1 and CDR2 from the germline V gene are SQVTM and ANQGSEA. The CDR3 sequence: CSVDRAGGDEQYF. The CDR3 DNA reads TGCAGCGTTGACAGGGCGGGGGGCGACGAGCAGTACTTC.

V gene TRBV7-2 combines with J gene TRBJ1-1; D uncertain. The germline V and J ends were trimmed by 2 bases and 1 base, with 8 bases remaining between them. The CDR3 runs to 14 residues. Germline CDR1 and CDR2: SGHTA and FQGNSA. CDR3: CASSLMAENTEAFF. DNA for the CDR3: TGTGCCAGCAGCTTAATGGCAGAGAACACTGAAGCTTTCTTT.

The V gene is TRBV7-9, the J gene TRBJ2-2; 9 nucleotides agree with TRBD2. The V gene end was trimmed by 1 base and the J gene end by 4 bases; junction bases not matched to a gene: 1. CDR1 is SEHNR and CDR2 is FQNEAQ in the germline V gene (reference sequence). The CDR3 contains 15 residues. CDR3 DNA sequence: TGTGCCAGCAGCTTAGGCGGGAGGGTCACCGGGGAGCTGTTTTTT. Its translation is CASSLGGRVTGELFF. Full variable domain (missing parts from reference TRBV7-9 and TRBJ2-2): DTGVSQNPRHKITKRGQNVTFRCDPISEHNRLYWYRQTLGQGPEFLTYFQNEAQLEKSRLLSDRFSAERPKGSFSTLEIQRTEQGDSAMYLCASSLGGRVTGELFFGEGSRLTVL.